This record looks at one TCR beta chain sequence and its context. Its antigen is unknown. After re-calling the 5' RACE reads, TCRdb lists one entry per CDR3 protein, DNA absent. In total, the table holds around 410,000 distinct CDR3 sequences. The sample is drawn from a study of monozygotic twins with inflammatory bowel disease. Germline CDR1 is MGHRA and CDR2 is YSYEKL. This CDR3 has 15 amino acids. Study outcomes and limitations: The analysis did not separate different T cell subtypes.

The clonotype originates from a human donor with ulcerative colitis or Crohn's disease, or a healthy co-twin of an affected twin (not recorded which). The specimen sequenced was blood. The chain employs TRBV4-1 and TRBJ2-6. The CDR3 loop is CASSQEMPGANVLTF.